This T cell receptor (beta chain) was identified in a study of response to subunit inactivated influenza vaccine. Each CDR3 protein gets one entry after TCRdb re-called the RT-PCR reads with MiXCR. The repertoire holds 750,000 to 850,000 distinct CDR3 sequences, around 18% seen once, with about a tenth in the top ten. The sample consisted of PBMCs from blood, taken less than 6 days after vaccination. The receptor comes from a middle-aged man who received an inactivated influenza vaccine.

The chain's CDR3 is CASQTSGIVNEQFF. DNA of the CDR3: TGTGCCAGCCAGACTAGCGGGATCGTCAATGAGCAGTTCTTC. The chain is built from TRBV28 and TRBJ2-1; 11 positions match TRBD2. From germline, CDR1 is MDHEN and CDR2 SYDVKM. This CDR3 is 14 amino acids long. After removal of 8 bases from V and 6 bases from J, the junction contained 6 bases not matched to a gene.